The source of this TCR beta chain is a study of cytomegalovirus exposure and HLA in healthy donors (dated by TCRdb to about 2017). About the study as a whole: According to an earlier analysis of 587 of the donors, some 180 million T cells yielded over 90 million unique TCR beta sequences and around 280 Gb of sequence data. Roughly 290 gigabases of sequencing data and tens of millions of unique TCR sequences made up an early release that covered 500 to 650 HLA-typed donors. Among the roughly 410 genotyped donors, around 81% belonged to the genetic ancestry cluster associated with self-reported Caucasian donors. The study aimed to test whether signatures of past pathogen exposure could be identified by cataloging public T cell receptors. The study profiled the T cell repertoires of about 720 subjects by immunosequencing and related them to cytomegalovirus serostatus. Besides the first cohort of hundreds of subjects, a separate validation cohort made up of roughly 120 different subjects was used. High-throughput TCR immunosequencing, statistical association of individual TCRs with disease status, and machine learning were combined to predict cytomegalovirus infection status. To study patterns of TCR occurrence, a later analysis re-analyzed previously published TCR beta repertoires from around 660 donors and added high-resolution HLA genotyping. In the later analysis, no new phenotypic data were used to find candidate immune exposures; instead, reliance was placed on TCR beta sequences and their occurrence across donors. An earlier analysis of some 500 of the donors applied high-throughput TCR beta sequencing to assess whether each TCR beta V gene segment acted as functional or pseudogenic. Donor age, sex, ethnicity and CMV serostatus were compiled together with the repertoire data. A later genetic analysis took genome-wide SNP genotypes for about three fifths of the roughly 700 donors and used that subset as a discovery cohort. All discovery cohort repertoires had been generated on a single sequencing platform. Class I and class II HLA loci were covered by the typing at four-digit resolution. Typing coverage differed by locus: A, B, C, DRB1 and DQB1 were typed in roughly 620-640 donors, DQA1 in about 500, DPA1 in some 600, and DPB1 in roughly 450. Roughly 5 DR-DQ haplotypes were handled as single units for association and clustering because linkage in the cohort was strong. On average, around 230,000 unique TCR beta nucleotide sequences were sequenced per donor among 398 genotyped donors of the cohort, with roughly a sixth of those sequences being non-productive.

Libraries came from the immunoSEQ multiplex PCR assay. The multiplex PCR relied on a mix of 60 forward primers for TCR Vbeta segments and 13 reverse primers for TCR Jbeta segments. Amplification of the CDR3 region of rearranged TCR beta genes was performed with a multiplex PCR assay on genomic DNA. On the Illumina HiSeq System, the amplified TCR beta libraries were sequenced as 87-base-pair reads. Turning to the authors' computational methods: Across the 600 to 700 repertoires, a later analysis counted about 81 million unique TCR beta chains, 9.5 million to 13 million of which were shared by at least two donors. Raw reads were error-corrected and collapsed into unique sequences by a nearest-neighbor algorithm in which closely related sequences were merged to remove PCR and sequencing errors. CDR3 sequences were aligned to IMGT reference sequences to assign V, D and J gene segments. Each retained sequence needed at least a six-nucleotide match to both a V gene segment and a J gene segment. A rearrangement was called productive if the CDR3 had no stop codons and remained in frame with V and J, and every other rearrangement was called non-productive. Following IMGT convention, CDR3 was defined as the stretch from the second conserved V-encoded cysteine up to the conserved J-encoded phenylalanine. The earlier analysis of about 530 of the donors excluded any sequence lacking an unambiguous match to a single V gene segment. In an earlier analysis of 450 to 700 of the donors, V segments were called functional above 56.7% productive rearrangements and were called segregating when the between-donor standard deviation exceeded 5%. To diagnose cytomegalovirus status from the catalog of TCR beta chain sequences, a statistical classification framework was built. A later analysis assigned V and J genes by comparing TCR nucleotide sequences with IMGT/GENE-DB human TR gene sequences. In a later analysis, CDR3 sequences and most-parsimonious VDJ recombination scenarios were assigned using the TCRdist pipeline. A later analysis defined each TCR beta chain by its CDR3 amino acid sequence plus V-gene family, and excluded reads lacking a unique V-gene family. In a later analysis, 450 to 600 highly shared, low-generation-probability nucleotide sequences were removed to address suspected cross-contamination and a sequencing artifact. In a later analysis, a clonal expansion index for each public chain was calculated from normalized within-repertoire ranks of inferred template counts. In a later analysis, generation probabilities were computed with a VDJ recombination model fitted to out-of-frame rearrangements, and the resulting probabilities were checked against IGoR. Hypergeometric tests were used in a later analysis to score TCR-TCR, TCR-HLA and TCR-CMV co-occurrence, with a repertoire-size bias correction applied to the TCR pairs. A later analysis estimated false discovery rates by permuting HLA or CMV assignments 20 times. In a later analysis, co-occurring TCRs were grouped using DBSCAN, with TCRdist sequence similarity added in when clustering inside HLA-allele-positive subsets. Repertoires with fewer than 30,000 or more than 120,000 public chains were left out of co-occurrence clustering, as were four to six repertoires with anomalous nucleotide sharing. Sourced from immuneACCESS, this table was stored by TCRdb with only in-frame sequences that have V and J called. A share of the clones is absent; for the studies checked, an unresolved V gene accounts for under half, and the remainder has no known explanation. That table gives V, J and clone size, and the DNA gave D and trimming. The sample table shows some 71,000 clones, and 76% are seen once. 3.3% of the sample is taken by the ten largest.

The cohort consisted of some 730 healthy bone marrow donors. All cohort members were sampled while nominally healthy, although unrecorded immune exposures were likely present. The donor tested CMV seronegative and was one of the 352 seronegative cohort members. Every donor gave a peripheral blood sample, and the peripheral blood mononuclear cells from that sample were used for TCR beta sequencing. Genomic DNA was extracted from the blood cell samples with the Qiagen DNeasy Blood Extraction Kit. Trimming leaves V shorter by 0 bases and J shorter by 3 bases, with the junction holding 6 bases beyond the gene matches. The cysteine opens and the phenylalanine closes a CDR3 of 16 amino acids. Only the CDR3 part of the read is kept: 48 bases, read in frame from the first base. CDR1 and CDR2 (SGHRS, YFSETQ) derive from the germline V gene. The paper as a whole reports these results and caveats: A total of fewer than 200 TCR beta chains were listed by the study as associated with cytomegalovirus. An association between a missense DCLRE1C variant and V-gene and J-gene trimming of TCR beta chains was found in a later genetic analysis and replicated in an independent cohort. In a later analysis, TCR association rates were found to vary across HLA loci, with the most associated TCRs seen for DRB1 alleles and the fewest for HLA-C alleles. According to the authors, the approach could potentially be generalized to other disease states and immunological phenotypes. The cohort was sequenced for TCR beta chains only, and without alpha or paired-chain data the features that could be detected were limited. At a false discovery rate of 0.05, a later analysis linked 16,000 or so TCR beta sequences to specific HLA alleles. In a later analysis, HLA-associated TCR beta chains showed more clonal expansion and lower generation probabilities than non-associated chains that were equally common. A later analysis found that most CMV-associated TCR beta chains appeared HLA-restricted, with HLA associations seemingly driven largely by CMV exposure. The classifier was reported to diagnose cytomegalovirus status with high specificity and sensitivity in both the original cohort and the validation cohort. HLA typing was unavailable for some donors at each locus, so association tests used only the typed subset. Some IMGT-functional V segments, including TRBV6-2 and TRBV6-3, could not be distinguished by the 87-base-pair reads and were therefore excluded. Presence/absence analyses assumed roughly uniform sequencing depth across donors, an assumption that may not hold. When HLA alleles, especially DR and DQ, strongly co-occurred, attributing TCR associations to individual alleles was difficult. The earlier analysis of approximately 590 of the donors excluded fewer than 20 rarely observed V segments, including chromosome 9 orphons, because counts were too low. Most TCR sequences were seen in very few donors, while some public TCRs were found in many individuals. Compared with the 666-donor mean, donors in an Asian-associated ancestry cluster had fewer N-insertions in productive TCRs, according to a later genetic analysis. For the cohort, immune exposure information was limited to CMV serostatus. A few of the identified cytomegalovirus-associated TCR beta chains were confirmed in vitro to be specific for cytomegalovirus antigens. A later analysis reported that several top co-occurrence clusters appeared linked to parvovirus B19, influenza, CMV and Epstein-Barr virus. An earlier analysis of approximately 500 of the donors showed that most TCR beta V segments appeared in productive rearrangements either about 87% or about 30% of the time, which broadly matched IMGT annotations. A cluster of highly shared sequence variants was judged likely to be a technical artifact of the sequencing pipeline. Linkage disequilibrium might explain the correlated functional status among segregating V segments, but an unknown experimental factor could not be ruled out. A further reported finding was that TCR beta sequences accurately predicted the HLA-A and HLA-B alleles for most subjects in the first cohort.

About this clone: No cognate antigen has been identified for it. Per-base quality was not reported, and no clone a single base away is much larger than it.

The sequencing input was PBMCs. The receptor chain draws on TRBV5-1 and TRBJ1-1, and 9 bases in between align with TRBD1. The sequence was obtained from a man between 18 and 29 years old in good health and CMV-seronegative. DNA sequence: TGCGCCAGCAGCTTGGCACCGGGACAGGGTTACACTGAAGCTTTCTTT. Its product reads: CASSLAPGQGYTEAFF.